The 7 T cell receptor beta chains presented below share a single source sample, sequenced in a study of CXCR3-negative and CXCR3-positive naive CD8 T cells. The libraries of TRB cDNA were constructed through 5' RACE using UMI labels. TCRdb reprocessed the 5' RACE reads, keeping one entry per CDR3 protein, no DNA. The sample includes 70,000 to 95,000 distinct CDR3 sequences. Sequenced: naive CXCR3- CD8+ T cells from blood. Subset specified: CD45RO-CCR7+CD27+CD95- naive CD8+ T cells lacking CXCR3 (TNR3-). Every receptor here comes from a human donor in good health. Some clones in this sample may be carry-over from other donors' samples.

The J gene is TRBJ2-7, the V gene TRBV12-3 or TRBV12-4; TCRdb designates TRBD2, a call that cannot be tested without DNA. The CDR3 extends over 14 amino acids. CDR3 in amino acids: CASSLELAGNEQYF.

This sequence joins TRBV28 and TRBJ2-1; without DNA, the TCRdb call of TRBD2 cannot be checked. CDR1 and CDR2 (germline): MDHEN, SYDVKM. The CDR3 extends over 15 amino acids. CDR3 sequence: CASSDSGNSYNEQFF.

CDR3: CANEEYGTQYF. This rearrangement joins TRBV7-9 to TRBJ2-5. Per the germline V gene, CDR1 is SEHNR and CDR2 is FQNEAQ (reference sequence). This CDR3 has 11 amino acids.

The chain combines TRBV9 with TRBJ1-1; the TRBD1 assignment by TCRdb is unverifiable without DNA. CDR1 and CDR2 from the germline V gene are SGDLS and YYNGEE. The CDR3 is made up of 15 amino acids. The CDR3 region is CASSGEGSTNTEAFF.

The J gene is TRBJ2-2, the V gene TRBV29-1. CDR1 is SQVTM, CDR2 ANQGSEA, per germline. This CDR3 spans 13 amino acids. This CDR3 is CSVDVPNTGELFF.

V is TRBV18 and J is TRBJ1-1; the TRBD1 assignment by TCRdb is unverifiable without DNA. Per germline, CDR1 KGHSH and CDR2 LQKENI. CDR3 length equals 13 residues. The CDR3 region is CASSRGANTEAFF.

The CDR3 region is CASSQDLRDNEQFF. The chain carries TRBV3-1 and TRBJ2-1. The CDR3 spans 14 residues. CDR1 is LGHDT, CDR2 YNNKEL, per germline (reference sequence).